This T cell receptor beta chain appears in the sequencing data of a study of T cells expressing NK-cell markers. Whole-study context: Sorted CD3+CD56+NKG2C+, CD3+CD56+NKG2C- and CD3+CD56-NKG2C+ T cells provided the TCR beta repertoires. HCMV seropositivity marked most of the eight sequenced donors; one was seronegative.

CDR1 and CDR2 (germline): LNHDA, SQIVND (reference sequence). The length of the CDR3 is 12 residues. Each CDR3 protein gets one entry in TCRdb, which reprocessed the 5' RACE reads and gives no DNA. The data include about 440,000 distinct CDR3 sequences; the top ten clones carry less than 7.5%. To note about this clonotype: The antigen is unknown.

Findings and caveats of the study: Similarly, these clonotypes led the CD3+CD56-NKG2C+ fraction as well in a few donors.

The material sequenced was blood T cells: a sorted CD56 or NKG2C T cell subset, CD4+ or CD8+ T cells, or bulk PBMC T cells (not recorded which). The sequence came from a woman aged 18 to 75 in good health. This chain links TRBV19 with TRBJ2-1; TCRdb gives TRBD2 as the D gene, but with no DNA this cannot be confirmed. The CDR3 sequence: CASKLGSNEQFF.